This TCR beta chain is from a study of blood T cell repertoires in COVID-19. For the study at large: Researchers got acute and convalescent COVID-19 samples from the United States, Italy and Spain.

Profiled with immunoSEQ multiplex PCR; TCRdb holds only in-frame clones, not every one. The data show a few hundred thousand clones, with roughly 90% seen just once and 3% to 4% held by the top ten. Per germline, CDR1 SGHTA and CDR2 FQGTGA. The CDR3 totals 15 residues. V was clipped by 5 bases and J by 3 bases, with 15 bases between them. The sample taken for sequencing was peripheral blood. The receptor was derived from a woman aged 45-65 years with active or convalescent COVID-19. The rearrangement links TRBV7-3 to TRBJ2-3, with D possibly matching TRBD2 (7 bases). CDR3 DNA sequence: TGTGCCAGCAGCCCATCGGCGGGGGCAACAGATACGCAGTATTTT. Translating gives CASSPSAGATDTQYF.